Listed below are T cell receptor beta chains from one sample, sequenced in a study of cytomegalovirus exposure and HLA in healthy donors. Profiling relied on immunoSEQ multiplex PCR, and the TCRdb table lists in-frame clones only, not all of them. The data show some 130,000 clones, 75% to 80% seen once. Sequencing used PBMCs. These receptors all stem from a young man in good health and CMV-seronegative. Both conserved end residues are part of each CDR3. A D gene is named only where the DNA matches it firmly. Clone size, where shown, is once, few, many, or a class for clones that have expanded.

TRBJ1-5	-	TRBV28	-	CASSFVGANQPQHF	TGTGCCAGCAGTTTTGTGGGGGCCAATCAGCCCCAGCATTTT
TRBJ2-7	-	TRBV13	once	CASSPGESYEQYF	TGTGCCAGCAGCCCCGGGGAGTCCTACGAGCAGTACTTC
TRBJ2-6	-	TRBV18	few	CASSPGQSGANVLTF	TGTGCCAGCTCACCTGGACAGTCTGGGGCCAACGTCCTGACTTTC
TRBJ1-1	-	TRBV6-1	-	CASSPGKSEAFF	TGTGCCAGCAGCCCCGGGAAATCTGAAGCTTTCTTT
TRBJ1-3	-	TRBV6-6	-	CASSNTDLSGNTIYF	TGTGCCAGCAGTAACACAGATCTCTCTGGAAACACCATATATTTT
TRBJ2-1	TRBD2	TRBV6-6	-	CASSQAGILFF	TGTGCCAGCAGCCAAGCGGGAATTCTGTTCTTC
TRBJ2-5	TRBD2	TRBV2	-	CASSEGPGLAELGETQYF	TGTGCCAGCAGTGAAGGGCCGGGACTAGCGGAGTTGGGGGAGACCCAGTACTTC
TRBJ2-2	-	TRBV6-5	once	CASRRQGMNTGELFF	TGTGCCAGCAGACGCCAGGGGATGAACACCGGGGAGCTGTTTTTT
TRBJ2-7	TRBD1	TRBV28	-	CASRGTGPSYEQYF	TGTGCCAGCAGGGGGACAGGGCCCTCCTACGAGCAGTACTTC
TRBJ2-1	TRBD2	TRBV5-4	-	CASSPGGRDIYNEQFF	TGTGCCAGCAGCCCGGGGGGGCGGGATATATACAATGAGCAGTTCTTC
TRBJ1-2	TRBD1	TRBV12-5	-	CASGPGQGRGYTF	TGTGCTAGTGGCCCTGGACAGGGACGCGGCTACACCTTC
TRBJ2-7	TRBD2	TRBV6-5	-	CASSYSGRAVHEQYF	TGTGCCAGCAGTTATAGCGGGAGGGCGGTCCACGAGCAGTACTTC
TRBJ1-5	-	TRBV7-6	-	CASSQQTGINQPQHF	TGTGCCAGCAGCCAACAAACAGGGATCAATCAGCCCCAGCATTTT
TRBJ2-3	TRBD2	TRBV7-9	-	CASSLLPSGSDTQYF	TGTGCCAGCAGCTTACTCCCTAGCGGGAGTGATACGCAGTATTTT
TRBJ1-1	-	TRBV25-1	-	CASSEQYTEAFF	TGTGCCAGCAGTGAACAGTACACTGAAGCTTTCTTT
TRBJ1-5	TRBD1	TRBV27	-	CASRPGTGTQPQHF	TGTGCCAGCAGGCCTGGGACAGGGACTCAGCCCCAGCATTTT
TRBJ2-7	-	TRBV23-1	once	CAANRVHYEQYF	TGCGCCGCGAACAGGGTACACTACGAGCAGTACTTC
TRBJ1-1	TRBD1	TRBV28	-	CASSTIRQGRDTEAFF	TGTGCCAGCAGTACGATTCGACAGGGCCGGGACACTGAAGCTTTCTTT
TRBJ2-2	-	TRBV5-1	-	CASSLSRVTGELFF	TGCGCCAGCAGCTTGTCCCGGGTTACCGGGGAGCTGTTTTTT
TRBJ2-2	TRBD2	TRBV27	few	CASSLILAGGTGELFF	TGTGCCAGCAGTTTGATTCTAGCGGGAGGGACCGGGGAGCTGTTTTTT
TRBJ1-5	TRBD1	TRBV5-5	-	CASSQSSLQGAILQPQHF	TGTGCCAGCAGCCAATCGAGTTTACAGGGGGCAATATTACAGCCCCAGCATTTT
TRBJ2-7	-	TRBV4-1	-	CASSQDRLAGSYEQYF	TGCGCCAGCAGCCAAGATCGTCTGGCAGGGTCCTACGAGCAGTACTTC
TRBJ2-7	-	TRBV5-1	-	CASSLGQSLGYEQYF	TGCGCCAGCAGCTTGGGACAGTCCTTAGGCTACGAGCAGTACTTC
TRBJ2-1	TRBD2	TRBV5-4	-	CASSLMGGRAYNEQFF	TGTGCCAGCAGCTTGATGGGCGGGAGGGCCTACAATGAGCAGTTCTTC
TRBJ1-2	TRBD1	TRBV29-1	-	CSVQTGVLPNYGYTF	TGCAGCGTTCAAACAGGGGTTCTTCCTAACTATGGCTACACCTTC
TRBJ1-1	TRBD1	TRBV6-1	-	CASSALTGGDTEAFF	TGTGCCAGCAGTGCTTTGACAGGGGGAGACACTGAAGCTTTCTTT
TRBJ2-7	-	TRBV19	-	CASSMQAFYEQYF	TGTGCCAGTAGTATGCAGGCCTTCTACGAGCAGTACTTC
TRBJ2-7	-	TRBV12-1	-	CASSRDHTGSVYEQYF	TGTGCCAGCAGCCGGGATCATACAGGGTCAGTCTACGAGCAGTACTTC
TRBJ1-2	TRBD1	TRBV19	-	CASSQGAGYGYTF	TGTGCCAGTAGCCAGGGGGCAGGATATGGCTACACCTTC
TRBJ2-7	-	TRBV12-5	-	CASGRGQSLDF	TGTGCTAGTGGCCGTGGACAGTCCCTTGACTTC
TRBJ2-7	-	TRBV28	-	CASKQPVAGVDEQYF	TGTGCCAGCAAGCAGCCAGTTGCGGGTGTCGACGAGCAGTACTTC
TRBJ2-3	TRBD2	TRBV5-1	-	CASSFLASGSGSDTQYF	TGCGCCAGCAGCTTTTTGGCTAGCGGGAGCGGGTCAGATACGCAGTATTTT
TRBJ2-3	TRBD2	TRBV7-6	-	CASSLAGGTDTQYF	TGTGCCAGCAGCTTAGCGGGAGGGACAGATACGCAGTATTTT
TRBJ2-7	-	TRBV6-5	-	CASSYGSGYEQYF	TGTGCCAGCAGTTACGGATCAGGCTACGAGCAGTACTTC
TRBJ2-1	-	TRBV30	-	CAWSVGQDEQFF	TGTGCCTGGAGTGTGGGCCAGGATGAGCAGTTCTTC
TRBJ2-1	-	TRBV7-6	-	CASSFGQVGEQFF	TGTGCCAGCAGCTTCGGTCAAGTGGGCGAGCAGTTCTTC
TRBJ2-5	TRBD2	TRBV5-1	-	CASSLGTSGRASQETQYF	TGCGCCAGCAGCCTGGGGACTAGCGGGAGGGCCTCACAAGAGACCCAGTACTTC
TRBJ1-2	-	TRBV18	few	CASSPPGSANYGYTF	TGTGCCAGCTCACCACCGGGCAGTGCTAACTATGGCTACACCTTC
TRBJ2-1	-	TRBV14	-	CASSQDTGASYNEQFF	TGTGCCAGCAGCCAAGATACGGGAGCGTCCTACAATGAGCAGTTCTTC
TRBJ1-1	-	TRBV5-8	-	CASSLGGGGTEAFF	TGTGCCAGCAGCTTGGGGGGCGGTGGCACTGAAGCTTTCTTT
TRBJ1-5	-	TRBV11-2	-	CASSLSGIDQPQHF	TGTGCCAGCAGCTTATCGGGGATCGATCAGCCCCAGCATTTT
TRBJ1-2	TRBD1	TRBV18	-	CASSPGTANGYTF	TGTGCCAGCTCACCAGGGACAGCTAATGGCTACACCTTC
TRBJ2-1	-	TRBV18	-	CASSPDSSLGEQFF	TGTGCCAGCTCACCGGACTCGTCCTTGGGAGAGCAGTTCTTC
TRBJ2-7	-	TRBV6-5	-	CASRATSYEQYF	TGTGCCAGCAGGGCCACGTCCTACGAGCAGTACTTC
TRBJ2-7	TRBD2	TRBV28	once	CASRGGTSGPYEQYF	TGTGCCAGCAGGGGGGGGACTAGCGGCCCCTACGAGCAGTACTTC
TRBJ2-1	TRBD2	TRBV27	once	CASGSGRASYNEQFF	TGTGCCAGCGGCAGCGGGAGGGCATCCTACAATGAGCAGTTCTTC
TRBJ2-3	-	TRBV4-1	-	CASSQEAGTQYF	TGCGCCAGCAGCCAAGAAGCGGGTACGCAGTATTTT
TRBJ2-7	TRBD2	TRBV5-8	-	CASSLREGIYEQYF	TGTGCCAGCAGCTTGCGGGAGGGTATATACGAGCAGTACTTC